These 29 T cell receptor beta chains were sequenced from one sample in a study of blood T cell repertoires in COVID-19. Assay: immunoSEQ multiplex PCR; the TCRdb copy retains only in-frame clones and omits some. The table has 200,000 to 250,000 clones, roughly nine tenths seen once. The sequenced sample was peripheral blood. All receptors come from a man aged 60 to 75 with acute or convalescent COVID-19.

The sample holds one count of this clone. This chain links TRBV29-1 with TRBJ2-1, with 12 bases lining up with TRBD2. The CDR3 extends over 17 amino acids. The trim removed 7 bases at V and 7 bases at J, leaving 17 bases unmatched. The germline V gene has CDR1 SQVTM and CDR2 ANQGSEA. The CDR3 nucleotides are TGCAGCGCCCATGGGTCCCTAGCGGGAGGGCCTGCGAATGAGCAGTTCTTC. This codes for CSAHGSLAGGPANEQFF.

The genes are TRBV12-3 or TRBV12-4 and TRBJ1-1; tentative D call: TRBD1 (5 bases). The germline V and J ends were trimmed by 6 bases and 5 bases, with 13 bases remaining between them. This CDR3 is built from 13 residues. The CDR3 region has the DNA TGTGCCAGCAGCCGAGGGAGGGGTACTGAAGCTTTCTTT. Its translation is CASSRGRGTEAFF.

The V gene is TRBV6-4, the J gene TRBJ2-7; 8 nucleotides match TRBD1. Losses at the gene ends were 3 bases for V and 6 bases for J; bases not matched to a gene: 4. Germline CDR1 and CDR2: MRHNA and SNTAGT. The CDR3 spans 13 residues. In DNA, the CDR3 is TGTGCCAGCAGTGAAGACAGGGGCCTCGAGCAGTACTTC. Translation gives CASSEDRGLEQYF.

The genes are TRBV11-3 and TRBJ2-2; D is unresolved. V dropped 1 base and J dropped 5 bases, with 8 bases sitting between them. This CDR3 comprises 14 residues. Per germline, CDR1 SGHNT and CDR2 YENEEA. As DNA, the CDR3 is TGTGCCAGCAGCTTAGGAGACATGACCGGGGAGCTGTTTTTT. It specifies CASSLGDMTGELFF.

V and J are TRBV27 and TRBJ2-7; a possible D gene is TRBD2 (5 bases). CDR1 and CDR2 (germline): MNHEY, SMNVEV (reference sequence). This CDR3 has 19 residues. V dropped 0 bases and J dropped 5 bases, with 26 bases sitting between them. The CDR3 reads CASSLSSFRRSSRGDEQYF. The CDR3 DNA is TGTGCCAGCAGTTTATCGTCCTTCCGCCGATCTAGCCGGGGAGACGAGCAGTACTTC.

The rearrangement joins TRBV7-2 to TRBJ1-2, with no clear D. There are 15 residues in the CDR3. The V end lost 5 bases, the J end lost 8 bases, and 21 bases lay between the germline ends. CDR1 is SGHTA and CDR2 is FQGNSA in the germline V gene. CDR3 protein: CASSPTGVIGEGYTF. DNA of the CDR3: TGTGCCAGCAGCCCGACCGGGGTGATAGGCGAGGGCTACACCTTC. Combining the CDR3 with reference TRBV7-2 and TRBJ1-2 gives the whole variable domain GAGVSQSPSNKVTEKGKDVELRCDPISGHTALYWYRQSLGQGLEFLIYFQGNSAPDKSGLPSDRFSAERTGGSVSTLTIQRTQQEDSAVYLCASSPTGVIGEGYTFGSGTRLTVV.

This clone is a singleton in its sample. This chain uses TRBV11-3 with TRBJ2-5, with 7 bases aligning to TRBD2. With 0 bases clipped from V and 7 bases from J, the junction kept 11 bases outside the gene matches. Germline values: CDR1 SGHNT, CDR2 YENEEA. This CDR3 comprises 16 residues. The CDR3 bases are TGTGCCAGCAGCTTAGATGTAACAGCGGGGTCGGCGACCCAGTACTTC. Translated: CASSLDVTAGSATQYF.

V is TRBV11-2 and J is TRBJ1-6, with D maybe TRBD1 (6 bases). Trimming took off 5 bases at V and 9 bases at J, with 11 bases between the two ends. The CDR3 has 13 residues. Germline loops: CDR1 SGHAT, CDR2 FQNNGV. The CDR3 here is CASSLGQRSPLHF. The CDR3 DNA follows: TGTGCCAGCAGCCTTGGACAGCGTTCACCCCTCCACTTT. Variable domain in full (rest from reference TRBV11-2 and TRBJ1-6): EAGVAQSPRYKIIEKRQSVAFWCNPISGHATLYWYQQILGQGPKLLIQFQNNGVVDDSQLPKDRFSAERLKGVDSTLKIQPAKLEDSAVYLCASSLGQRSPLHFGNGTRLTVT.

This sequence joins TRBV4-1 and TRBJ1-4; 10 nucleotides align to TRBD1. The V gene's germline CDR1 is MGHRA and CDR2 YSYEKL. V gave up 4 bases and J gave up 4 bases; unmatched junction bases: 6. The CDR3 is 16 residues long. The CDR3 nucleotides are TGCGCCAGCAGCCCTGGGACAGGGGTTGGTAATGAAAAACTGTTTTTT. It translates to CASSPGTGVGNEKLFF.

The V call is TRBV19, the J call TRBJ1-5, with TRBD1 as a possible D gene (5 bases). V lost 5 bases and J 6 bases, leaving 11 bases between the germline ends. Germline loops: CDR1 LNHDA, CDR2 SQIVND (reference sequence). This CDR3 has 13 residues. DNA for the CDR3: TGTGCCAGTAGTGCGGACACTGTTCAGCCCCAGCATTTT. The encoded protein is CASSADTVQPQHF.

The genes are TRBV6-2 or TRBV6-3 and TRBJ2-7; the D gene is possibly TRBD1 (5 bases). Germline CDR1 MNHEY, CDR2 SVGEGT. V was clipped by 0 bases and J by 6 bases, with 24 bases between them. This CDR3 region has 18 residues. This chain's CDR3 is CASSYSKAGFLSVGEQYF. CDR3 bases: TGTGCCAGCAGTTACTCGAAGGCAGGGTTCCTATCGGTGGGCGAGCAGTACTTC.

On this clone itself: Other nucleotide sequences in the sample specify the same CDR3. V and J are TRBV7-2 and TRBJ1-6, with TRBD1 matching 9 bases. Trimming at V came to 6 bases and at J to 5 bases, leaving 5 bases not matched to a gene. CDR1 and CDR2 (germline): SGHTA, FQGNSA. This CDR3 has 15 amino acids. The CDR3 coding sequence is TGTGCCAGCAGTTTGGGACAGGGTAATAATTCACCCCTCCACTTT. Its translation is CASSLGQGNNSPLHF.

The chain has TRBV7-9 and TRBJ1-1, with 9 bases identical to TRBD1. The CDR3 covers 18 residues. V lost 6 bases and J lost 0; bases outside the gene matches: 14. Germline CDR1 reads SEHNR; CDR2 reads FQNEAQ (reference sequence). The CDR3 coding sequence is TGTGCCAGCAGAGTGGTGGCCAGGACAGGGGCCTTGAACACTGAAGCTTTCTTT. Residues: CASRVVARTGALNTEAFF.

This chain connects TRBV5-4 to TRBJ2-7, with 13 bases matching TRBD2. Germline-derived CDR1 and CDR2 are SGHNT and YYREEE (reference sequence). The CDR3 covers 16 residues. Germline trimming cut 4 bases from V and 5 bases from J; bases unmatched to any gene: 9. CDR3 DNA: TGTGCCAGCAGCCCTCCGGGACTAGCGGGACTCCACGAGCAGTACTTC. It yields the protein CASSPPGLAGLHEQYF.

The chain uses TRBV6-6 and TRBJ2-3; 10 positions match TRBD2. CDR1 is MNHNY, CDR2 SVGAGI, per germline (reference sequence). V dropped 8 bases and J dropped 0; count of bases not matched to a gene: 2. The length of the CDR3 is 14 residues. CDR3 amino acids: CASRTSGSTDTQYF. The DNA for the CDR3 is TGTGCCAGCCGGACTAGCGGTAGCACAGATACGCAGTATTTT.

The CDR3 nucleotides are TGTGCCAGCAGCCCAGCATACGGGGGAACCCTCCACTTT. Amino acid sequence: CASSPAYGGTLHF. This chain joins TRBV12-3 or TRBV12-4 and TRBJ1-6, with D tentatively TRBD1 (5 bases). This CDR3 has 13 residues. The ends were cut back, 6 bases at V and 14 bases at J, with 17 bases in the middle.

The chain is built from TRBV5-1 and TRBJ2-7, with 7 nucleotides matching TRBD1. This CDR3 is built from 12 residues. Trimming removed 7 bases from V and 1 base from J; junction bases left unmatched: 2. Germline V gives CDR1 SGHRS, CDR2 YFSETQ. In DNA form, the CDR3 reads TGCGCCAGCCAGGGACAGTCCTACGAGCAGTACTTC. Translation gives CASQGQSYEQYF.

This clone was picked up one time. This rearrangement joins TRBV30 to TRBJ2-2, with D perhaps matching TRBD1 (6 bases). V was shortened by 3 bases and J by 2 bases, with 10 bases between the two germline ends. Looked up from germline, CDR1 is GTSNPN and CDR2 is SVGIG (reference sequence). This CDR3 is built from 14 residues. CDR3 bases: TGTGCCTGGAGCAAGGGGGTAAACACCGGGGAGCTGTTTTTT. Its protein product is CAWSKGVNTGELFF.

This chain uses TRBV18 with TRBJ2-5; TRBD1 agrees at 8 bases. The CDR3 runs to 16 residues. V lost 3 bases to trimming and J lost 0 bases; unmatched junction nucleotides: 6. Per germline, CDR1 KGHSH and CDR2 LQKENI. CDR3 residues: CASSPWTGTYQETQYF. DNA for the CDR3: TGTGCCAGCTCACCCTGGACAGGGACGTACCAAGAGACCCAGTACTTC.

CDR3 residues: CASSQDSFYSNQPQHF. CDR3 nucleotides: TGTGCCAGCAGCCAGGACTCGTTCTATAGCAATCAGCCCCAGCATTTT. The V gene is TRBV28, the J gene TRBJ1-5; no clear D gene. In germline, CDR1 is MDHEN, CDR2 SYDVKM. The CDR3 has 16 residues. The V end was cut by 6 bases, the J end by 0 bases, with 15 bases between.

The sample holds a few counts of this clone. This sequence joins TRBV30 and TRBJ1-5, with TRBD1 matching 7 bases. Germline CDR1 reads GTSNPN; CDR2 reads SVGIG (reference sequence). Trimming removed 1 base from V and 10 bases from J; junction bases left unmatched: 4. CDR3 length: 12 amino acids. The CDR3 region is CAWSARQGPQHF. CDR3 in DNA: TGTGCCTGGAGTGCCAGACAGGGTCCCCAGCATTTT.

The rearrangement links TRBV28 to TRBJ2-7, with a tentative D call TRBD2 (5 bases). CDR1 and CDR2 from the germline V gene are MDHEN and SYDVKM. V lost 8 bases to trimming and J lost 2 bases, with 16 bases between them. The CDR3 consists of 14 residues. This chain's CDR3 is CASLQPDGTYEQYF. CDR3 sequence (DNA): TGTGCCAGCCTTCAACCGGACGGGACCTACGAGCAGTACTTC.

J is TRBJ2-3 and V is TRBV4-3, with D possibly being TRBD2 (6 bases). Deletions cut 2 bases from V and 3 bases from J, with 12 bases between. The CDR3 is 15 residues long. The germline CDR1 and CDR2 sequences are LGHNA and YSLEER. CDR3 protein: CASSQRGIPTDTQYF. CDR3 nucleotide sequence: TGCGCCAGCAGCCAACGCGGGATTCCGACAGATACGCAGTATTTT.

This clone was detected only a few times. V usage is TRBV7-9 and J usage is TRBJ1-4, with TRBD1 matching over 7 bases. Trimming removed 4 bases from V and 7 bases from J; junction bases left unmatched: 9. The CDR3 is 15 amino acids. Germline assignment: CDR1 SEHNR and CDR2 FQNEAQ (reference sequence). CDR3 region: CASSSPTGSGEKLFF. CDR3 DNA sequence: TGTGCCAGCAGCTCACCGACAGGGAGCGGTGAAAAACTGTTTTTT.

This clone has more than one count but fewer than ten. The J gene is TRBJ1-1, the V gene TRBV14, with D maybe TRBD1 (6 bases). The CDR3 consists of 12 residues. V was pared by 4 bases and J by 5 bases, with 8 bases between. Per germline, CDR1 SGHDN and CDR2 FVKESK. The DNA of the CDR3 is TGTGCCAGCAGCCTCCAGGGGACTGAAGCTTTCTTT. Protein: CASSLQGTEAFF.

V gene TRBV4-2 combines with J gene TRBJ2-5; TRBD2 matches at 11 bases. The CDR3 length is 16 residues. CDR1 is LGHNA, CDR2 YNFKEQ, per germline. The V and J ends lost 0 bases and 4 bases, in that order; junction bases with no gene match: 4. This chain's CDR3 is CASSQELAGVRETQYF. The CDR3, as DNA: TGTGCCAGCAGCCAAGAACTAGCGGGAGTTCGAGAGACCCAGTACTTC.

This chain links TRBV6-2 or TRBV6-3 with TRBJ1-5, with 7 positions matching TRBD1. V was clipped by 5 bases and J by 7 bases; unmatched bases: 11. The CDR3 sequence is 15 residues long. CDR1 is MNHEY and CDR2 is SVGEGT in the germline V gene. Here the CDR3 DNA reads TGTGCCAGCAGTCGGGACAGCCAAGGGCACCAGCCCCAGCATTTT. Protein sequence: CASSRDSQGHQPQHF.

The V call is TRBV11-3, the J call TRBJ2-1; TRBD1 aligns across 7 bases. The CDR3 loop spans 15 amino acids. Per germline, CDR1 SGHNT and CDR2 YENEEA. The J segment lost 3 bases and the V segment lost 0 bases, leaving 2 bases of the junction unmatched. DNA of the CDR3: TGTGCCAGCAGCTTAGACAGGGGGATCTACAATGAGCAGTTCTTC. Amino acid sequence: CASSLDRGIYNEQFF.

This chain joins TRBV11-3 and TRBJ1-1, with a tentative D call TRBD1 (5 bases). There are 13 residues in the CDR3. Germline V CDR1 and CDR2: SGHNT, YENEEA. V lost 0 bases and J 5 bases, leaving 7 bases between the germline ends. CDR3 residues: CASSLDRVTEAFF. DNA for the CDR3: TGTGCCAGCAGCTTAGACAGGGTTACTGAAGCTTTCTTT.